A selection of T cell receptor beta chains follows, all from one sample in a study of identical twins. MiXCR, run by TCRdb on the 5' RACE reads, gives a single entry per CDR3 protein. The sample carries some 1,600,000 distinct CDR3 sequences, about 31% recorded once. Sequenced input: cord blood. The receptors derive from a newborn girl in good health. Each CDR3 is given with its conserved first and last residue. Fields, in order: clone size, V gene, J gene, D gene, CDR3 protein, CDR3 DNA. A D gene is named only where the DNA matches it firmly. Clone size is given for some rows only: seen once, a few or many times, or a class if the clone is expanded.

few,TRBV5-6,TRBJ1-2,NA,CAGSLDSVYGYTF,TGTGCCGGCAGCTTGGACAGCGTCTATGGCTACACCTTC
few,TRBV12-3/TRBV12-4,TRBJ2-3,TRBD2,CASTQTSTSTDTQYF,TGTGCCAGCACCCAGACTAGCACTAGCACAGATACGCAGTATTTT
NA,TRBV19,TRBJ2-2,TRBD1,CASSEGALAGELFF,TGTGCCAGTAGTGAGGGGGCACTGGCCGGGGAGCTGTTTTTT
few,TRBV29-1,TRBJ1-2,NA,CSVDNRGNNYGYTF,TGCAGCGTTGATAACCGGGGGAATAACTATGGCTACACCTTC
NA,TRBV6-5,TRBJ1-1,NA,CASSYSRQSEAFF,TGTGCCAGCAGTTACTCGCGGCAAAGTGAAGCTTTCTTT
NA,TRBV5-1,TRBJ1-2,NA,CASSSETRDYGYTF,TGCGCCAGCAGCAGCGAGACAAGAGACTATGGCTACACCTTC
NA,TRBV20-1,TRBJ2-1,NA,CSARSTPSSYNEQFF,TGCAGTGCTAGGAGCACTCCCAGCTCCTACAATGAGCAGTTCTTC
NA,TRBV18,TRBJ1-1,TRBD1,CASSPQTGMNTEAFF,TGTGCCAGCTCACCTCAGACAGGGATGAACACTGAAGCTTTCTTT
many,TRBV12-3/TRBV12-4,TRBJ2-1,TRBD2,CASSSGTSGRASSEQFF,TGTGCCAGCAGTTCCGGGACTAGCGGGAGGGCCTCAAGTGAGCAGTTCTTC
few,TRBV12-3/TRBV12-4,TRBJ2-3,TRBD2,CASSRPSSGLTDTQYF,TGTGCCAGCAGCCGCCCATCTAGCGGCCTCACAGATACGCAGTATTTT
few,TRBV20-1,TRBJ2-2,NA,CSARDHRDSNTGELFF,TGCAGTGCTAGAGATCACAGGGATAGCAACACCGGGGAGCTGTTTTTT
NA,TRBV15,TRBJ1-1,TRBD1,CATSRDRVQAFF,TGTGCCACCAGCAGGGACAGGGTCCAAGCTTTCTTT
NA,TRBV4-1,TRBJ2-3,NA,CASSQLHISDTQYF,TGCGCCAGCAGCCAATTGCATATATCAGATACGCAGTATTTT
once,TRBV11-2,TRBJ2-1,TRBD2,CASSSGLDYEQFF,TGTGCCAGCAGCTCCGGACTAGATTATGAGCAGTTCTTC
NA,TRBV11-2,TRBJ2-3,NA,CARSPTVYQGKDTQYF,TGTGCCAGAAGCCCCACCGTTTATCAGGGGAAAGATACGCAGTATTTT
once,TRBV7-2,TRBJ1-1,NA,CASRTTPTGAMNTEAFF,TGTGCCAGCCGGACTACCCCAACCGGGGCCATGAACACTGAAGCTTTCTTT
NA,TRBV14,TRBJ1-2,NA,CASSPLTESYGYTF,TGTGCCAGCAGCCCTCTAACAGAAAGCTATGGCTACACCTTC
few,TRBV20-1,TRBJ1-5,NA,CSARDYGEEGNQPQHF,TGCAGTGCTAGAGATTACGGGGAAGAAGGCAATCAGCCCCAGCATTTT
NA,TRBV20-1,TRBJ2-7,NA,CSAQTGVGNEQYF,TGCAGTGCCCAGACGGGGGTGGGCAATGAGCAGTACTTC
NA,TRBV11-2,TRBJ2-1,NA,CASSLRLTTISYNEQFF,TGTGCCAGCAGCCTACGCCTAACGACTATCTCCTACAATGAGCAGTTCTTC
NA,TRBV20-1,TRBJ2-7,NA,CSAERDFLSYEQYF,TGCAGTGCTGAAAGGGACTTTCTCTCCTACGAGCAGTACTTC
many,TRBV5-1,TRBJ2-5,NA,CASSLGHKETQYF,TGCGCCAGCAGCTTGGGACATAAAGAGACCCAGTACTTC
NA,TRBV6-1,TRBJ1-4,TRBD1,CASSTGQGRVEKLFF,TGTGCCAGCAGTACCGGACAGGGGAGGGTTGAAAAACTGTTTTTT
few,TRBV29-1,TRBJ2-1,TRBD1,CSVRTGGKSYNEQFF,TGCAGCGTGAGGACAGGGGGCAAATCCTACAATGAGCAGTTCTTC
few,TRBV5-1,TRBJ1-2,TRBD1,CASSLFMTGTNYGYTF,TGCGCCAGCAGCTTGTTCATGACAGGGACTAACTATGGCTACACCTTC
NA,TRBV4-2,TRBJ2-7,TRBD2,CASSQEGTSGRDEQYF,TGTGCCAGCAGCCAAGAAGGCACTAGCGGGAGGGATGAGCAGTACTTC
NA,TRBV4-1,TRBJ2-7,NA,CASSHRTSGTFEGYNEQYF,TGCGCCAGCAGCCATCGGACCTCTGGGACTTTTGAGGGGTACAATGAGCAGTACTTC
NA,TRBV20-1,TRBJ1-4,TRBD1,CSARKQTGPNEKLFF,TGCAGTGCTAGAAAACAGACAGGGCCAAATGAAAAACTGTTTTTT
few,TRBV7-7,TRBJ2-1,TRBD2,CASSDLAGGYNEQFF,TGTGCCAGCAGCGATCTAGCGGGGGGGTACAATGAGCAGTTCTTC
NA,TRBV12-3/TRBV12-4,TRBJ2-1,TRBD2,CASHRRLAGRPNEQFF,TGTGCCAGCCACAGACGACTAGCGGGCCGCCCCAATGAGCAGTTCTTC
NA,TRBV19,TRBJ2-3,NA,CASSIATDTDTQYF,TGTGCCAGTAGTATAGCCACAGACACAGATACGCAGTATTTT
NA,TRBV27,TRBJ1-6,NA,CASSYRGDSPLHF,TGTGCCAGCAGTTATCGGGGAGATTCACCCCTCCACTTT
NA,TRBV20-1,TRBJ1-5,NA,CSARVGAGASNQPQHF,TGCAGTGCTAGGGTGGGGGCGGGGGCCAGCAATCAGCCCCAGCATTTT
NA,TRBV7-8,TRBJ2-5,NA,CTSSPLTGGRQETQYF,TGTACCAGCAGCCCCCTCACCGGGGGGCGCCAAGAGACCCAGTACTTC
few,TRBV27,TRBJ2-3,TRBD1,CASSWTGSGRDTQYF,TGTGCCAGCAGTTGGACAGGGAGTGGAAGAGATACGCAGTATTTT
NA,TRBV20-1,TRBJ2-7,NA,CSACTPSEQYF,TGCAGTGCTTGTACCCCAAGCGAGCAGTACTTC